The 7 T cell receptor beta chains below were found in one sample sequenced in a study of blood T cell repertoires in COVID-19. Clones were read by immunoSEQ multiplex PCR, and TCRdb kept only the in-frame ones, dropping some. The table shows some 140,000 clones, with about 90% occurring only once. The sample consisted of peripheral blood. These receptors all come from a man aged 45-65 years with acute or convalescent COVID-19.

The rearrangement links TRBV6-4 to TRBJ2-2; 9 bases map to TRBD1. J lost 4 bases, V lost 8 bases, and 11 bases had no gene match. Germline assignment: CDR1 MRHNA and CDR2 SNTAGT. This CDR3 region has 16 residues. CDR3 coding DNA: TGTGCCAGCCGACCACAGGGGGCGCAGGGCACCGGGGAGCTGTTTTTT. It is translated as CASRPQGAQGTGELFF.

The V and J genes are TRBV7-9 and TRBJ2-7, with 9 bases aligning to TRBD1. Per the germline V gene, CDR1 is SEHNR and CDR2 is FQNEAQ (reference sequence). Losses at the gene ends were 7 bases for V and 3 bases for J; bases not matched to a gene: 7. The CDR3 runs 14 residues. CDR3: CASTPDRGSYEQYF. DNA for the CDR3: TGTGCCAGCACCCCGGACAGGGGAAGCTACGAGCAGTACTTC.

The V and J genes are TRBV5-1 and TRBJ1-2, with D unresolved. This CDR3 spans 15 amino acids. Germline CDR1 SGHRS, CDR2 YFSETQ. V lost 0 bases and J 4 bases, leaving 13 bases between the germline ends. The CDR3 loop is CASSLDSGGFYGYTF. CDR3 sequence (DNA): TGCGCCAGCAGCTTGGATTCGGGAGGGTTCTATGGCTACACCTTC. Combining the CDR3 with reference TRBV5-1 and TRBJ1-2 gives the whole variable domain KAGVTQTPRYLIKTRGQQVTLSCSPISGHRSVSWYQQTPGQGLQFLFEYFSETQRNKGNFPGRFSGRQFSNSRSEMNVSTLELGDSALYLCASSLDSGGFYGYTFGSGTRLTVV.

The V gene is TRBV7-2, the J gene TRBJ1-3; a weak D match, TRBD1 (6 bases). The CDR3 covers 14 residues. The V end lost 5 bases, the J end lost 2 bases, and 10 bases lay between the germline ends. Germline V lookup: CDR1 SGHTA, CDR2 FQGNSA. CDR3 DNA: TGTGCCAGCAGCCCCACAGGGCCTGGAAACACCATATATTTT. Its protein is CASSPTGPGNTIYF.

The chain joins TRBV11-2 to TRBJ2-1, with unresolved D. The CDR3 sequence is 13 residues long. V was trimmed by 5 bases and J by 0 bases, leaving 5 bases between them. Germline CDR1 SGHAT, CDR2 FQNNGV. The CDR3, as DNA: TGTGCCAGCAGCCCGGGCTCCTACAATGAGCAGTTCTTC. It translates to CASSPGSYNEQFF.

This sequence joins TRBV19 and TRBJ2-1, with a weak D call TRBD2 (5 bases). The CDR3 runs 13 residues. From germline, CDR1 is LNHDA and CDR2 SQIVND (reference sequence). Trimming stripped 3 bases from V and 7 bases from J, with 10 bases between. CDR3 amino acids: CASSISGNNEQFF. In DNA, the CDR3 is TGTGCCAGTAGTATTTCGGGGAATAATGAGCAGTTCTTC.

The chain is built from TRBV2 and TRBJ2-3, with TRBD2 matching over 9 bases. This CDR3 contains 15 residues. From germline, CDR1 is SNHLY and CDR2 FYNNEI. V dropped 6 bases and J dropped 3; count of bases not matched to a gene: 7. This chain's CDR3 is CASRQRAGGTDTQYF. CDR3 nucleotide sequence: TGTGCCAGCAGACAAAGGGCGGGAGGGACAGATACGCAGTATTTT.